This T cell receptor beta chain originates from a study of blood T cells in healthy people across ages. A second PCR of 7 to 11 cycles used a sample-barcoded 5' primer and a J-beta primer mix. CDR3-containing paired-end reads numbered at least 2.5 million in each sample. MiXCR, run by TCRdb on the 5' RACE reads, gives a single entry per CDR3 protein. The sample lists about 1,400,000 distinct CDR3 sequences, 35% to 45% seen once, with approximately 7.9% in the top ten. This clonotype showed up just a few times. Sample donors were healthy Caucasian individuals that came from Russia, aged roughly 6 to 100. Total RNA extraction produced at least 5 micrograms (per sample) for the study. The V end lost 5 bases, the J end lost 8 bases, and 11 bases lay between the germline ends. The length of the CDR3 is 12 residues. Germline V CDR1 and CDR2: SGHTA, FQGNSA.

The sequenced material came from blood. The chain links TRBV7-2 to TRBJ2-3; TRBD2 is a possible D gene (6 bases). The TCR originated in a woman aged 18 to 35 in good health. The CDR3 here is CASSGDFLTQYF. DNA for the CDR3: TGTGCCAGCAGCGGGGACTTCCTTACGCAGTATTTT.